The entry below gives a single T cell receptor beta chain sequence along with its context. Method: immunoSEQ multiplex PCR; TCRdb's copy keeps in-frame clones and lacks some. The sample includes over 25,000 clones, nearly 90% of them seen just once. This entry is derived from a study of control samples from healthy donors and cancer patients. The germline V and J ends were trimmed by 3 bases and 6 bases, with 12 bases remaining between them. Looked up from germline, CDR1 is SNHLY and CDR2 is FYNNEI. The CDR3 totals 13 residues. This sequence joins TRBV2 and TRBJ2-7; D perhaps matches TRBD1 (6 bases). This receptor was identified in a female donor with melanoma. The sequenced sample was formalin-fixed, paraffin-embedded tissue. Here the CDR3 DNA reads TGTGCCAGCAGTGACCCCACAGGGTTCGAGCAGTACTTC. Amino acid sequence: CASSDPTGFEQYF. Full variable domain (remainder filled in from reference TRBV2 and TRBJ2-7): EPEVTQTPSHQVTQMGQEVILRCVPISNHLYFYWYRQILGQKVEFLVSFYNNEISEKSEIFDDQFSVERPDGSNFTLKIRSTKLEDSAMYFCASSDPTGFEQYFGPGTRLTVT.